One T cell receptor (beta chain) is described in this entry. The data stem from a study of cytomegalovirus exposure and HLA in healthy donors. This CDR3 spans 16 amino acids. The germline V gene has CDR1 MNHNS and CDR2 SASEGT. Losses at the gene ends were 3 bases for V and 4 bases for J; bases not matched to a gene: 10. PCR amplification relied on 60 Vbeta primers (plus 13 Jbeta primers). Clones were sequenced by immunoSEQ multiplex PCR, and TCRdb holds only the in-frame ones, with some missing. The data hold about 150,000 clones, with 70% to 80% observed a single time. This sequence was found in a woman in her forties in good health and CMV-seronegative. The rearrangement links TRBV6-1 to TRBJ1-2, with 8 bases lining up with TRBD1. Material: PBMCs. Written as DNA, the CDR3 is TGTGCCAGCAGTGAGGACAGGGCGCGCGTTGTCTATGGCTACACCTTC. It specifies CASSEDRARVVYGYTF.